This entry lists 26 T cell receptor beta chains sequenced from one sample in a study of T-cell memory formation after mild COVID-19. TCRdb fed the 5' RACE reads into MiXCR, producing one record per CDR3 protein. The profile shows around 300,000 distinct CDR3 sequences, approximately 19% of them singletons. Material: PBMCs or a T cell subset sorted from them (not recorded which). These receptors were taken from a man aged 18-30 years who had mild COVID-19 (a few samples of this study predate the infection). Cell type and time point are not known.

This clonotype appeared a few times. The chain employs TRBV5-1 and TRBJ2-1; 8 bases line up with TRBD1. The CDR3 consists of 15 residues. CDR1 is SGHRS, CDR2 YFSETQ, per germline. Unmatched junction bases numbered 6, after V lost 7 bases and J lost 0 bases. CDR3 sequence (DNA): TGCGCCAGCCACTGGACAGGGAGCTCCTACAATGAGCAGTTCTTC. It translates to CASHWTGSSYNEQFF. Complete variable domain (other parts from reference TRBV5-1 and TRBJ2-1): KAGVTQTPRYLIKTRGQQVTLSCSPISGHRSVSWYQQTPGQGLQFLFEYFSETQRNKGNFPGRFSGRQFSNSRSEMNVSTLELGDSALYLCASHWTGSSYNEQFFGPGTRLTVL.

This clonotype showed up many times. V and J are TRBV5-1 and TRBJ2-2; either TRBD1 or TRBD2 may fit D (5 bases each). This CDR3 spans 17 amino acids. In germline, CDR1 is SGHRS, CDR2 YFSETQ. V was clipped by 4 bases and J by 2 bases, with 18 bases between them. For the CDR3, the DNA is TGCGCCAGCAGCCCCGGGGCCGATTGGGTCAACACCGGGGAGCTGTTTTTT. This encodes CASSPGADWVNTGELFF. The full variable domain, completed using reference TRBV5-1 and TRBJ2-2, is KAGVTQTPRYLIKTRGQQVTLSCSPISGHRSVSWYQQTPGQGLQFLFEYFSETQRNKGNFPGRFSGRQFSNSRSEMNVSTLELGDSALYLCASSPGADWVNTGELFFGEGSRLTVL.

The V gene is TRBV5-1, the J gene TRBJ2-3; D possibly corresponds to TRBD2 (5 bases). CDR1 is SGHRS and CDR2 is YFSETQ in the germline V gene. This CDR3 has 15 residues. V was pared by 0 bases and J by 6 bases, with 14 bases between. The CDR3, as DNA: TGCGCCAGCAGCTTGGCCTACTACCCGGGGGATACGCAGTATTTT. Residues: CASSLAYYPGDTQYF. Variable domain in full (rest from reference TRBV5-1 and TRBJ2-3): KAGVTQTPRYLIKTRGQQVTLSCSPISGHRSVSWYQQTPGQGLQFLFEYFSETQRNKGNFPGRFSGRQFSNSRSEMNVSTLELGDSALYLCASSLAYYPGDTQYFGPGTRLTVL.

CDR3 DNA sequence: TGTGCCAGTAATACAGGGAACACTGAAGCTTTCTTT. Residues: CASNTGNTEAFF. The rearrangement links TRBV21-1 to TRBJ1-1; the table's D call, TRBD1, was not checked against the DNA. TRBV21-1 counts as a pseudogene. This CDR3 spans 12 amino acids.

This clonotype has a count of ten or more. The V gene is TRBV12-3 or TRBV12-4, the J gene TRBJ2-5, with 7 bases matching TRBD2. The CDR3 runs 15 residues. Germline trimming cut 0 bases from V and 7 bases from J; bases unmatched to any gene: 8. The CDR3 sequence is CASSLAGREGGTQYF. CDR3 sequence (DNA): TGTGCCAGCAGTTTAGCGGGGAGGGAAGGCGGGACCCAGTACTTC.

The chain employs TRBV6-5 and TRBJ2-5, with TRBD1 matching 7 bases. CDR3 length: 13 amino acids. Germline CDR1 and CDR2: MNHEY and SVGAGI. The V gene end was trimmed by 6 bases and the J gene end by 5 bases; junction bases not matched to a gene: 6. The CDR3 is CASRSTGVETQYF. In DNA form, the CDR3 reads TGTGCCAGCAGATCTACAGGGGTCGAGACCCAGTACTTC.

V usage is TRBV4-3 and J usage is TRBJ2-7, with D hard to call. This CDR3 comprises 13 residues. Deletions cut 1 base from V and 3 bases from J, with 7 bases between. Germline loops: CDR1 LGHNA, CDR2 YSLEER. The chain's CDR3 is CASSQVVHYEQYF. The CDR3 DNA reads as TGCGCCAGCAGCCAAGTGGTGCACTACGAGCAGTACTTC.

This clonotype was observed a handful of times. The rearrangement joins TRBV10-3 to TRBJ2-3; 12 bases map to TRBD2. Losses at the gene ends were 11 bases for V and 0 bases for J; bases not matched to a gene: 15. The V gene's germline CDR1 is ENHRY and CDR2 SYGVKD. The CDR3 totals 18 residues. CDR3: CAVKELAGGAYSTDTQYF. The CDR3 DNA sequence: TGTGCCGTAAAGGAACTAGCGGGGGGCGCTTATAGCACAGATACGCAGTATTTT.

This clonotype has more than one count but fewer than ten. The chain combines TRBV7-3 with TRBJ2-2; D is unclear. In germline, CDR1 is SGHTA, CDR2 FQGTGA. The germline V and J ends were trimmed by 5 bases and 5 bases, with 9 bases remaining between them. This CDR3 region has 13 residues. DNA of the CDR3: TGTGCCAGCAGCACCGGGTGGACCGGGGAGCTGTTTTTT. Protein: CASSTGWTGELFF.

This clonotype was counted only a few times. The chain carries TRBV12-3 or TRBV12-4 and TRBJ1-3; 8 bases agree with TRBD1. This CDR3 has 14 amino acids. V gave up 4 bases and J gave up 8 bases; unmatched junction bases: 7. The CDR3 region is CASSSQGAGYTIYF. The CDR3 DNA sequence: TGTGCCAGCAGTTCCCAGGGGGCGGGCTACACCATATATTTT.

CDR3: CASSSSMGTGGYTF. CDR3 coding DNA: TGTGCCAGCAGCTCGAGCATGGGGACAGGTGGCTACACCTTC. The chain joins TRBV7-9 to TRBJ1-2; the match to TRBD1 covers 8 bases. Germline V gives CDR1 SEHNR, CDR2 FQNEAQ (reference sequence). The CDR3 length is 14 residues. V dropped 4 bases and J dropped 7; count of bases not matched to a gene: 8.

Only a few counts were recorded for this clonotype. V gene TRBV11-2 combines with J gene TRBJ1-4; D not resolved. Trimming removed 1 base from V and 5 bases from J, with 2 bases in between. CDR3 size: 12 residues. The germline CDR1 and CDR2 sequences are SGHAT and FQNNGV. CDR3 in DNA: TGTGCCAGCAGCTTAGGGAATGAAAAACTGTTTTTT. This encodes CASSLGNEKLFF.

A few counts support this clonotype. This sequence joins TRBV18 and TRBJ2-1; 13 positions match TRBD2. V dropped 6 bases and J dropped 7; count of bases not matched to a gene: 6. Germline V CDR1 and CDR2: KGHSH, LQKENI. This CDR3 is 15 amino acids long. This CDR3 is CASSRGTSGVNEQFF. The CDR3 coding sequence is TGTGCCAGCTCCCGAGGGACTAGCGGGGTGAATGAGCAGTTCTTC.

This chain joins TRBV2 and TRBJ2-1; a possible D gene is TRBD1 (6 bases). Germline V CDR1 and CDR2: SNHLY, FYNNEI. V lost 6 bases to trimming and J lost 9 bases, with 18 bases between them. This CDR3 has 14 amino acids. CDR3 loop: CASSWVLQGPEQFF. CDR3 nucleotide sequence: TGTGCCAGCAGCTGGGTTTTACAGGGACCTGAGCAGTTCTTC.

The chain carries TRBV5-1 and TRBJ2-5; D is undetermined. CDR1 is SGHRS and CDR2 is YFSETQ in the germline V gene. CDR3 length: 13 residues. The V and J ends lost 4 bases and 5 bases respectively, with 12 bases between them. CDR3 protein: CASSPTLRETQYF. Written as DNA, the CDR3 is TGCGCCAGCAGCCCGACGCTTCGGGAGACCCAGTACTTC.

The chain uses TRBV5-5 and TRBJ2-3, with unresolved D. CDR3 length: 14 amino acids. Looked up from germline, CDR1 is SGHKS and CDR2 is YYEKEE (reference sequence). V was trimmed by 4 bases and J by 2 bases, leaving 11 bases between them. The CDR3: CASSLPDHTDTQYF. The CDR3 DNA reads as TGTGCCAGCAGCCTTCCCGACCACACAGATACGCAGTATTTT.

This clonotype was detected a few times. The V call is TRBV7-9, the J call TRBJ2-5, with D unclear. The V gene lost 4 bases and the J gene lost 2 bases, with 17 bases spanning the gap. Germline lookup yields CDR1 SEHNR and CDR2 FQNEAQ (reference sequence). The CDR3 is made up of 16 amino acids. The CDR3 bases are TGTGCCAGCAGCTACCTGGGCCACCTAGGGCAAGAGACCCAGTACTTC. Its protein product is CASSYLGHLGQETQYF.

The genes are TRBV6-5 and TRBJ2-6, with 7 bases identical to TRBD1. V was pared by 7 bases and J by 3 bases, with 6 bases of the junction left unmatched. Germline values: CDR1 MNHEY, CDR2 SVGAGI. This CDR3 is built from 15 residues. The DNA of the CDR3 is TGTGCCAGCACCAGACAGGGTTTTGGGGCCAACGTCCTGACTTTC. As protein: CASTRQGFGANVLTF.

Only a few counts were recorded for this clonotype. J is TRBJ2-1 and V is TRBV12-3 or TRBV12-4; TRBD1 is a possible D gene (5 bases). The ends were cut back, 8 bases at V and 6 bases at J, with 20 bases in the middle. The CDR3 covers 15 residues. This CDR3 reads CASSTRQGISNEQFF. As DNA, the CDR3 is TGTGCCAGCTCGACCCGGCAGGGAATCAGCAATGAGCAGTTCTTC.

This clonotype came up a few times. The CDR3 bases are TGTGCCAGCAGCGCTCGTTACTACACTGAAGCTTTCTTT. It translates to CASSARYYTEAFF. The chain recombines TRBV9 with TRBJ1-1, with unresolved D. The CDR3 is made up of 13 amino acids. V lost 3 bases, J lost 3 bases, and 9 bases lay in between. Germline CDR1 is SGDLS and CDR2 is YYNGEE.

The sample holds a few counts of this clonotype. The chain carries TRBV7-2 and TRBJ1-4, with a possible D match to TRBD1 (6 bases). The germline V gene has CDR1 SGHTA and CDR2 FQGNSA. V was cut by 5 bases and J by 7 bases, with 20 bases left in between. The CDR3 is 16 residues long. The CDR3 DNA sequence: TGTGCCAGCAGCACTAGGGGGGGACGTCTTCCTGAAAAACTGTTTTTT. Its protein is CASSTRGGRLPEKLFF.

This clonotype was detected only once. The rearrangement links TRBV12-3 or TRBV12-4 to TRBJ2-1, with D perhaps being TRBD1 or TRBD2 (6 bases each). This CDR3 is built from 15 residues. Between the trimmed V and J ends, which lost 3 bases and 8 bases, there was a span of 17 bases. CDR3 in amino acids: CASSLGGRGVDEQFF. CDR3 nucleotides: TGTGCCAGCAGTTTGGGGGGCCGGGGTGTCGATGAGCAGTTCTTC.

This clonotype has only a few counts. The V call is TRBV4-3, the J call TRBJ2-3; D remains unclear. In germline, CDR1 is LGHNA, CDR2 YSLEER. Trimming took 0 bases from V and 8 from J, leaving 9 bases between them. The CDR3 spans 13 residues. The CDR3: CASSQDWRGTQYF. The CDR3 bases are TGCGCCAGCAGCCAAGATTGGAGAGGTACGCAGTATTTT.

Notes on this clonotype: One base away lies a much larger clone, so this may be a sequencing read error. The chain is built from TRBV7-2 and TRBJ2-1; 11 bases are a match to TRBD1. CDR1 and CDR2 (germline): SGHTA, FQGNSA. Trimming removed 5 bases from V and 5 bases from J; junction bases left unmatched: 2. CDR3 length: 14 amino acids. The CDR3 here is CASSRDRGDNEQFF. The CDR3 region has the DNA TGTGCCAGCAGCCGGGACAGGGGGGACAATGAGCAGTTCTTC.

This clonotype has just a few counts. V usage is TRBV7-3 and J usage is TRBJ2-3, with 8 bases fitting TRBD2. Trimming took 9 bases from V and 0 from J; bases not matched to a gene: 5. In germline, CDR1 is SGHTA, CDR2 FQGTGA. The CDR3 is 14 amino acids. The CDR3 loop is CASAGGRSTDTQYF. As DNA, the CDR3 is TGTGCCAGTGCGGGGGGTCGGAGCACAGATACGCAGTATTTT.

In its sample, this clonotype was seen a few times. The CDR3 is CASSRVQGRTDTQYF. The CDR3 bases are TGTGCCAGCAGCCGGGTACAGGGGCGCACAGATACGCAGTATTTT. The V and J genes are TRBV7-3 and TRBJ2-3; 7 positions match TRBD1. Unmatched junction bases numbered 6, after V lost 5 bases and J lost 1 base. The CDR3 sequence is 15 residues long. Germline CDR1 is SGHTA and CDR2 is FQGTGA.